The clone carrying this TCR beta chain is a singleton in its sample. Antigen unknown. The PCR employed 60 Vbeta primers together with 13 Jbeta primers. Only in-frame clones appear in the TCRdb table, and some are missing; sequencing was by immunoSEQ multiplex PCR. Among 150,000 to 250,000 clones listed, 80% to 85% were seen once. The data derive from a study of cytomegalovirus exposure and HLA in healthy donors. Broader study findings: An assumption of roughly uniform sequencing depth across donors underlay the presence/absence analyses.

The CDR3 totals 14 residues. V dropped 7 bases and J dropped 5; count of bases not matched to a gene: 10. The germline V gene encodes CDR1 SNHLY and CDR2 FYNNEI. The rearrangement links TRBV2 to TRBJ1-2; 7 bases are shared with TRBD1. This sequence originates from a woman aged 45-65 years in good health and CMV-seropositive. Input material: PBMCs. CDR3 region: CASIQGVVSYGYTF. CDR3 nucleotides: TGTGCCAGCATTCAGGGGGTGGTATCTTATGGCTACACCTTC. Filled out from reference TRBV2 and TRBJ1-2, the complete variable domain reads EPEVTQTPSHQVTQMGQEVILRCVPISNHLYFYWYRQILGQKVEFLVSFYNNEISEKSEIFDDQFSVERPDGSNFTLKIRSTKLEDSAMYFCASIQGVVSYGYTFGSGTRLTVV.